Presented here are 17 T cell receptor beta chains from one specimen sequenced in a study of T cells in Graves' hyperthyroidism and ophthalmopathy. Regions amplified from RNA transcripts were the TCR beta CDR3 regions. The TCR CDR3 first-round RT-PCR relied on the HTBI primer set. TCRdb re-called the multiplex PCR reads through MiXCR, storing one row per CDR3 protein. The table lists approximately 420,000 distinct CDR3 sequences, roughly 13% of them singletons. Specimen: blood. Source of these receptors: a woman aged 18-35 years with Graves' hyperthyroidism.

The chain links TRBV18 to TRBJ1-3; D is unresolved. Germline V lookup: CDR1 KGHSH, CDR2 LQKENI. This CDR3 is 15 amino acids long. Trimming took 0 bases from V and 3 from J, leaving 9 bases between them. CDR3 sequence: CASSPPNISGNTIYF. In DNA form, the CDR3 reads TGTGCCAGCTCACCACCGAACATTAGTGGAAACACCATATATTTT.

This clonotype was found many times. At one of its ends the junction is not consistent with the germline gene, which may arise from a read error. The chain carries TRBV11-2 and TRBJ2-7; 12 bases are a match to TRBD2. The germline V gene has CDR1 SGHAT and CDR2 FQNNGV. CDR3 length equals 15 residues. Here the CDR3 reads CASTLVLAGGHEQYF. CDR3 bases: TGTGCCAGCACCTTAGTACTAGCGGGAGGCCACGAGCAGTACTTC. Supplemented by reference TRBV11-2 and TRBJ2-7, the full variable domain reads EAGVAQSPRYKIIEKRQSVAFWCNPISGHATLYWYQQILGQGPKLLIQFQNNGVVDDSQLPKDRFSAERLKGVDSTLKIQPAKLEDSAVYLCASTLVLAGGHEQYFGPGTRLTVT.

V and J are TRBV9 and TRBJ2-1; 9 bases line up with TRBD2. The V gene's germline CDR1 is SGDLS and CDR2 YYNGEE. V lost 3 bases to trimming and J lost 10 bases; unmatched junction nucleotides: 5. The CDR3 extends over 13 amino acids. CDR3 nucleotide sequence: TGTGCCAGCAGCGCGTCTCTAGCGGGAGAGCAGTTCTTC. It codes for CASSASLAGEQFF.

This clonotype was found many times. The V call is TRBV12-5, the J call TRBJ1-5; D unresolved. Trimming removed 3 bases at V and 2 bases at J, with 5 bases between. Germline V CDR1 and CDR2: LGHNT, FRNRAP. There are 13 residues in the CDR3. The CDR3 DNA reads as TGTGCTAGTGGTTTTCTGGGCAATCAGCCCCAGCATTTT. The encoded protein is CASGFLGNQPQHF.

The chain joins TRBV25-1 to TRBJ1-6; D not certain. The CDR3 has 13 residues. Germline CDR1 is MGHDK and CDR2 is SYGVNS. Deletions cut 4 bases from V and 7 bases from J, with 8 bases between. The CDR3 DNA reads as TGTGCCAGCAGTGGTCTTTCAAATTCACCCCTCCACTTT. It encodes CASSGLSNSPLHF.

The chain couples TRBV28 to TRBJ1-3; maybe TRBD1 (6 bases). This CDR3 is built from 17 residues. V shed 4 bases and J shed 0 bases, with 16 bases lying between them. Germline CDR1 reads MDHEN; CDR2 reads SYDVKM. CDR3 sequence reads: CASSSADSSHSGNTIYF. CDR3 nucleotide sequence: TGTGCCAGCAGTTCCGCGGACAGTTCCCACTCTGGAAACACCATATATTTT.

The gene calls are TRBV27 and TRBJ1-2; D perhaps matches TRBD1 (6 bases). This CDR3 is 13 amino acids long. Trimming left V 5 bases short and J 8 bases short, with 15 bases between. Germline CDR1 MNHEY, CDR2 SMNVEV (reference sequence). The CDR3 DNA is TGTGCCAGCAGTGGAACAGGGTTGGGGGGCTACACCTTC. Protein sequence: CASSGTGLGGYTF.

The chain carries TRBV6-5 and TRBJ2-3; D possibly corresponds to TRBD2 (6 bases). In germline, CDR1 is MNHEY, CDR2 SVGAGI. V was cut by 4 bases and J by 3 bases, with 14 bases left in between. The CDR3 length is 15 residues. DNA of the CDR3: TGTGCCAGCAGTTCTAGATCCGGGGGTACAGATACGCAGTATTTT. Amino acids: CASSSRSGGTDTQYF.

This clonotype was detected ten times or more. The chain carries TRBV28 and TRBJ1-1, with 9 bases fitting TRBD1. The CDR3 has 14 amino acids. Trimming at V came to 5 bases and at J to 11 bases, leaving 12 bases not matched to a gene. Germline V gene data show CDR1 as MDHEN and CDR2 as SYDVKM. The CDR3 DNA reads as TGTGCCAGCAGTCTTCTGGACAGGGGAGTAGGCGCTTTCTTT. This encodes CASSLLDRGVGAFF.

Concerning this clonotype itself: One base away lies a much larger clone, so this may be a sequencing read error. This chain uses TRBV5-1 with TRBJ2-7; a possible D gene is TRBD1 (6 bases). This CDR3 comprises 14 residues. Germline CDR1 SGHRS, CDR2 YFSETQ. V was cut by 0 bases and J by 0 bases, with 7 bases left in between. The CDR3: CASSLEDSSYEQYV. DNA of the CDR3: TGCGCCAGCAGCTTGGAGGACAGCTCCTACGAGCAGTACGTC.

This clonotype was counted at least ten times. This chain links TRBV11-2 with TRBJ2-4; 15 bases align to TRBD2. The germline V gene has CDR1 SGHAT and CDR2 FQNNGV. This CDR3 is 18 amino acids long. V gave up 6 bases and J gave up 1 base; unmatched junction bases: 7. For the CDR3, the DNA is TGTGCCAGCAGACGAGGACTAGCGGGAGGGCTGGCCAAAAACATTCAGTACTTC. This translates into CASRRGLAGGLAKNIQYF.

There are many counts of this clonotype. This chain connects TRBV7-2 to TRBJ2-5, with D possibly being TRBD2 (6 bases). CDR1 is SGHTA and CDR2 is FQGNSA in the germline V gene. The V end was cut by 4 bases, the J end by 5 bases, with 14 bases between. This CDR3 is built from 14 residues. The CDR3 sequence: CASSSGGGVETQYF. CDR3 DNA sequence: TGTGCCAGCAGCTCGGGCGGCGGGGTGGAGACCCAGTACTTC.

This clonotype was observed at least ten times. V gene TRBV28 combines with J gene TRBJ1-4, with 9 bases that match TRBD1. The length of the CDR3 is 15 residues. V lost 2 bases and J lost 9; bases outside the gene matches: 7. Germline V gene data show CDR1 as MDHEN and CDR2 as SYDVKM. The CDR3 reads CASSLQTGGSKKLFF. The CDR3 DNA sequence: TGTGCCAGCAGTTTACAGACAGGGGGTTCGAAAAAACTGTTTTTT.

This clonotype was observed a few times. V gene TRBV7-9 combines with J gene TRBJ1-1; maybe TRBD1 (6 bases). The CDR3 contains 17 residues. Trimming cost V 5 bases and J 4 bases, with 23 bases left between them. CDR1 SEHNR and CDR2 FQNEAQ come from the germline V gene (reference sequence). CDR3 sequence reads: CASSPLGGGEFSTEAFF. The CDR3 coding sequence is TGTGCCAGCAGCCCTCTGGGGGGGGGCGAGTTTAGCACTGAAGCTTTCTTT.

At least ten counts were recorded for this clonotype. This chain uses TRBV7-8 with TRBJ2-5; 9 bases align to TRBD1. The germline V gene encodes CDR1 SGHVS and CDR2 FQNEAQ. Trimming cost V 5 bases and J 4 bases; bases outside gene matches: 14. The CDR3 is made up of 17 amino acids. CDR3 sequence (DNA): TGTGCCAGCAGCCTAAATACCGGGACAGGGCAGGCAGAGACCCAGTACTTC. Translated: CASSLNTGTGQAETQYF.

The CDR3 is CASSLQGTTEAFF. CDR3 sequence (DNA): TGTGCCAGCAGTCTACAGGGTACCACTGAAGCTTTCTTT. This chain uses TRBV12-3 or TRBV12-4 with TRBJ1-1, with D tentatively TRBD1 (6 bases). The CDR3 covers 13 residues. V lost 5 bases, J lost 4 bases, and 11 bases lay in between.

This clonotype appeared many times. The rearrangement links TRBV20-1 to TRBJ2-3; D is perhaps TRBD1 (7 bases). Trimming removed 5 bases at V and 2 bases at J, with 14 bases between. CDR1 is DFQATT, CDR2 SNEGSKA, per germline (reference sequence). The CDR3 is made up of 14 amino acids. In DNA, the CDR3 is TGCAGTGCTGGGGGGACAGCCAACACAGATACGCAGTATTTT. Its translation: CSAGGTANTDTQYF.